Listed here are 25 T cell receptor gamma chains from one sample, sequenced in a study of human gamma delta and Vdelta1 T cells. TCRdb re-called the PCR reads via CATT. Among 4,500 to 5,000 gamma-chain clones listed, about 32% were seen once. These receptors are not linked to any known antigen. The specimen was Vdelta1 gamma-delta T cells from blood grown in culture (DOT cells). These receptors were obtained from a human donor in good health.

Remarks on this clone: This CDR3 is also generated by other DNA sequences in the sample. This rearrangement joins TRGV4 to TRGJ1 or TRGJ2. Germline-derived CDR1 and CDR2 are EGSTGY and YDSYTSSV. The length of the CDR3 is 14 residues. With V trimmed by 4 bases and J by 1 base, 7 bases remained unmatched. In DNA, the CDR3 is TGTGCCACCTGGGACGGAAAAAATTATTATAAGAAACTCTTT. Its protein is CATWDGKNYYKKLF.

V and J are TRGV4 and TRGJ1 or TRGJ2. Unmatched junction bases numbered 6, after V lost 2 bases and J lost 2 bases. The CDR3 totals 14 residues. Germline V gene sequence: CDR1 EGSTGY, CDR2 YDSYTSSV. CDR3 amino acids: CATWDETHYYKKLF. Here the CDR3 DNA reads TGTGCCACCTGGGATGAAACCCATTATTATAAGAAACTCTTT.

This clone was picked up one time. V and J are TRGV2 and TRGJ1 or TRGJ2. V was clipped by 3 bases and J by 7 bases; unmatched bases: 15. This CDR3 has 15 residues. Per the germline V gene, CDR1 is EGSNGY and CDR2 is YDSYNSKV. The CDR3 loop reads CATWDPGKVEYKKLF. The CDR3 region has the DNA TGTGCCACCTGGGACCCTGGTAAGGTAGAGTATAAGAAACTCTTT.

The sample holds a few counts of this clone. This chain links TRGV3 with TRGJ1 or TRGJ2. The CDR3 spans 14 residues. The V segment lost 0 bases and the J segment 6 bases; nucleotides outside the gene matches: 8. Germline loops: CDR1 VTNTFY, CDR2 YDVSTARD (reference sequence). CDR3 coding DNA: TGTGCCACCTGGGACAGGCCGTTCTTTTATAAGAAACTCTTT. Translated: CATWDRPFFYKKLF.

This clone is medium-sized (0.01 to 0.1%) by share. The chain links TRGV10 to TRGJP2. TRGV10 is identified as an open reading frame with a role that is uncertain. V shed 8 bases and J 3 bases; nucleotides not matched to a gene: 7. This CDR3 region has 14 residues. CDR3 protein: CAAWDLGSDWIKTF. CDR3 sequence (DNA): TGTGCTGCGTGGGATTTGGGTAGTGATTGGATCAAGACGTTT.

The chain carries TRGV4 and TRGJ1 or TRGJ2. The CDR3 has 14 residues. V was pared by 0 bases and J by 4 bases, with 6 bases of the junction left unmatched. Germline V gives CDR1 EGSTGY, CDR2 YDSYTSSV. CDR3: CATWDGRGYYKKLF. In DNA, the CDR3 is TGTGCCACCTGGGATGGGCGGGGGTATTATAAGAAACTCTTT.

This clone was recorded a few times. The genes are TRGV3 and TRGJ1 or TRGJ2. The trim removed 0 bases at V and 0 bases at J, leaving 5 bases unmatched. Germline CDR1 is VTNTFY and CDR2 is YDVSTARD (reference sequence). The CDR3 contains 15 residues. In DNA form, the CDR3 reads TGTGCCACCTGGGACAGGCGTCCGAATTATTATAAGAAACTCTTT. This sequence encodes CATWDRRPNYYKKLF.

This clone was seen a few times. The chain recombines TRGV9 with TRGJ1 or TRGJ2. The CDR3 contains 12 residues. Germline V gives CDR1 GITISATS, CDR2 ISYDGTV (reference sequence). V lost 0 bases, J lost 5 bases, and 1 base stayed unmatched. The CDR3 nucleotides are TGTGCCTTGTGGGAGGTGGATTATAAGAAACTCTTT. Translating gives CALWEVDYKKLF.

V and J are TRGV2 and TRGJ1 or TRGJ2. The junction had 6 bases not matched to a gene; V was cut back by 0 bases and J by 10 bases. The CDR3 is 12 amino acids. The germline CDR1 and CDR2 sequences are EGSNGY and YDSYNSKV. The CDR3 DNA reads TGTGCCACCTGGGACGGGCCCACAAAGAAACTCTTT. Translated, it gives CATWDGPTKKLF.

This chain links TRGV4 with TRGJ1 or TRGJ2. This CDR3 region has 12 residues. The ends lost 4 bases at V and 3 bases at J; junction bases unmatched: 3. Germline V CDR1 and CDR2: EGSTGY, YDSYTSSV. CDR3 sequence (DNA): TGTGCCACCTGGGAGATTTATTATAAGAAACTCTTT. Its translation is CATWEIYYKKLF.

Of note for this clone: This could be a read error, since a much larger clone is one nucleotide away. The chain is built from TRGV4 and TRGJ1 or TRGJ2. There are 14 residues in the CDR3. CDR1 and CDR2 (germline): EGSTGY, YDSYTSSV. The V gene end was trimmed by 0 bases and the J gene end by 2 bases; junction bases not matched to a gene: 4. CDR3 DNA sequence: TGTGCCACCTGGGATGGGCAGCATTATTATAAGAAACTCTTT. This encodes CATWDGQHYYKKLF.

This chain uses TRGV2 with TRGJP1. V lost 0 bases to trimming and J lost 0 bases; unmatched junction nucleotides: 7. From germline, CDR1 is EGSNGY and CDR2 YDSYNSKV. There are 17 residues in the CDR3. The CDR3 reads CATWDGGRDTTGWFKIF. CDR3 bases: TGTGCCACCTGGGACGGGGGGAGGGATACCACTGGTTGGTTCAAGATATTT.

The chain recombines TRGV5 with TRGJ1 or TRGJ2. V shed 1 base, J shed 3 bases, and the junction held 3 bases outside the gene matches. This CDR3 is built from 13 residues. From germline, CDR1 is VINAFY and CDR2 YDVSNSKD. CDR3 residues: CATWDSPYYKKLF. CDR3 coding DNA: TGTGCCACCTGGGACAGCCCTTATTATAAGAAACTCTTT.

The chain carries TRGV8 and TRGJP2. This CDR3 comprises 14 residues. Germline lookup yields CDR1 VENAVY and CDR2 YDSYNSRV. V trimming: 3 bases; J trimming: 1 base; junction bases outside the gene matches: 2. CDR3 sequence (DNA): TGTGCCACCTGGGATCTTAGTAGTGATTGGATCAAGACGTTT. Translation gives CATWDLSSDWIKTF.

This clone was seen only a few times. This rearrangement joins TRGV4 to TRGJ1 or TRGJ2. Germline V lookup: CDR1 EGSTGY, CDR2 YDSYTSSV. V was pared by 5 bases and J by 8 bases, with 3 bases of the junction left unmatched. This CDR3 is built from 10 residues. The CDR3 loop reads CATWVDKKLF. In DNA, the CDR3 is TGTGCCACCTGGGTTGATAAGAAACTCTTT.

This clone came up a few times. This chain links TRGV4 with TRGJ1 or TRGJ2. The germline V gene has CDR1 EGSTGY and CDR2 YDSYTSSV. The CDR3 loop spans 15 amino acids. Losses at the gene ends were 4 bases for V and 3 bases for J; bases not matched to a gene: 12. DNA of the CDR3: TGTGCCACCTGGGACGGGCCCCTCGTTTATTATAAGAAACTCTTT. Translation: CATWDGPLVYYKKLF.

Details on this clone: At one end, the junction sequence differs from germline, possibly due to a read error. This chain links TRGV5 with TRGJ1 or TRGJ2. The germline CDR1 and CDR2 sequences are VINAFY and YDVSNSKD. The CDR3 is 14 residues long. The CDR3 spells CAAWDRPDHYKKLF. The CDR3 coding sequence is TGTGCCGCCTGGGACAGGCCTGATCATTATAAGAAACTCTTT.

The chain employs TRGV4 and TRGJ1 or TRGJ2. J lost 5 bases, V lost 2 bases, and 6 bases had no gene match. The CDR3 runs 13 residues. Germline loops: CDR1 EGSTGY, CDR2 YDSYTSSV. The CDR3 loop is CATWDAPDYKKLF. The CDR3 nucleotides read TGTGCCACCTGGGATGCCCCGGATTATAAGAAACTCTTT.

Details on this clone: It is unclear where the CDR3 begins or ends on the DNA, so no DNA is shown, and the CDR3 is as TCRdb lists it. This chain joins TRGV11 and TRGJP1. TRGV11 is an ORF for which the function is uncertain. The length of the CDR3 is 18 amino acids, counting both ends. The CDR3 loop reads CTTVPAGLGTPRCWFKIF.

In this sample, this clone is medium-sized (0.01 to 0.1%). J is TRGJ1 or TRGJ2 and V is TRGV2. V lost 1 base, J lost 3 bases, and 6 bases stayed unmatched. Germline CDR1 is EGSNGY and CDR2 is YDSYNSKV. CDR3 length equals 14 residues. The CDR3 here is CATWDGILYYKKLF. DNA of the CDR3: TGTGCCACCTGGGACGGTATACTTTATTATAAGAAACTCTTT.

As regards this clone: Additional DNA sequences in this sample encode the identical CDR3. This rearrangement joins TRGV3 to TRGJ1 or TRGJ2. Germline CDR1 and CDR2: VTNTFY and YDVSTARD (reference sequence). The CDR3 is made up of 10 amino acids. V shed 5 bases, J shed 7 bases, and the junction held 2 bases outside the gene matches. CDR3 coding DNA: TGTGCCACCTGGGTATATAAGAAACTCTTT. This encodes CATWVYKKLF.

This clone was detected only a few times. The chain recombines TRGV4 with TRGJP2. Per germline, CDR1 EGSTGY and CDR2 YDSYTSSV. V trimming: 1 base; J trimming: 7 bases; junction bases outside the gene matches: 3. This CDR3 has 13 amino acids. Here the CDR3 reads CATWDGPDWIKTF. In DNA form, the CDR3 reads TGTGCCACCTGGGATGGTCCTGATTGGATCAAGACGTTT.

The V call is TRGV4, the J call TRGJ1 or TRGJ2. Germline V CDR1 and CDR2: EGSTGY, YDSYTSSV. The CDR3 consists of 12 residues. The ends lost 3 bases at V and 6 bases at J; junction bases unmatched: 5. The DNA for the CDR3 is TGTGCCACCTGGGATCGGCGTTATAAGAAACTCTTT. This encodes CATWDRRYKKLF.

Only a few counts were recorded for this clone. J is TRGJP1 and V is TRGV3. Germline V gene lookup returns CDR1 VTNTFY and CDR2 YDVSTARD (reference sequence). V lost 0 bases to trimming and J lost 0 bases; unmatched junction nucleotides: 7. This CDR3 region has 17 residues. The CDR3 DNA reads TGTGCCACCTGGGACAGGCCCCAGGATACCACTGGTTGGTTCAAGATATTT. Translation: CATWDRPQDTTGWFKIF.

The V gene is TRGV4, the J gene TRGJP2. Germline CDR1 is EGSTGY and CDR2 is YDSYTSSV. Unmatched junction bases numbered 10, after V lost 4 bases and J lost 11 bases. The CDR3 has 13 amino acids. The CDR3 is CATWDGRGWIKTF. CDR3 in DNA: TGTGCCACCTGGGACGGGCGGGGATGGATCAAGACGTTT.